This passage covers 31 T cell receptor beta chains from one sample sequenced in a study of blood T cell repertoires in COVID-19. Assay used: immunoSEQ multiplex PCR; TCRdb lists only in-frame clones, some missing. The sample records around 160,000 clones, about nine tenths being singletons. Sequences were obtained from peripheral blood. These receptor sequences come from a man between 60 and 70 years old with active or convalescent COVID-19.

This chain joins TRBV5-3 and TRBJ1-2; 9 bases match TRBD1. TRBV5-3 is an ORF, and what it does is uncertain. Trimming cost V 4 bases and J 8 bases; bases outside gene matches: 15. The CDR3 extends over 16 amino acids. The chain's CDR3 is CARSRGHLTGGLGYTF. The CDR3 DNA reads as TGTGCCAGAAGCCGGGGCCACTTGACAGGGGGTTTGGGCTACACCTTC.

V usage is TRBV4-1 and J usage is TRBJ2-5; D is unclear. Germline V lookup: CDR1 MGHRA, CDR2 YSYEKL. This CDR3 spans 13 amino acids. V was shortened by 2 bases and J by 3 bases, with 7 bases between the two germline ends. CDR3: CASSQPNEETQYF. DNA for the CDR3: TGCGCCAGCAGCCAACCCAATGAAGAGACCCAGTACTTC.

V and J are TRBV7-8 and TRBJ2-5; TRBD2 aligns across 12 bases. The CDR3 extends over 18 amino acids. Germline loops: CDR1 SGHVS, CDR2 FQNEAQ. After removal of 5 bases from V and 0 bases from J, the junction contained 10 bases not matched to a gene. The CDR3 loop reads CASSKGKTSGGNQETQYF. The CDR3 region has the DNA TGTGCCAGCAGCAAGGGAAAAACTAGCGGGGGGAACCAAGAGACCCAGTACTTC.

The chain couples TRBV7-2 to TRBJ2-3, with 7 bases aligning to TRBD2. The CDR3 contains 15 residues. V shed 1 base, J shed 3 bases, and the junction held 4 bases outside the gene matches. CDR1 is SGHTA and CDR2 is FQGNSA in the germline V gene. CDR3 bases: TGTGCCAGCAGCTTAGGGCTAGCGGAAACAGATACGCAGTATTTT. It encodes CASSLGLAETDTQYF.

The chain is built from TRBV30 and TRBJ2-7; 7 bases agree with TRBD2. Trimming at V came to 4 bases and at J to 0 bases, leaving 9 bases not matched to a gene. The CDR3 is 15 residues long. Germline CDR1 and CDR2: GTSNPN and SVGIG (reference sequence). As DNA, the CDR3 is TGTGCCTGGATTCGAGCGGGAACCTCCTCCTACGAGCAGTACTTC. Amino acid sequence: CAWIRAGTSSYEQYF.

The chain joins TRBV19 to TRBJ1-2; tentative D call: TRBD1 (5 bases). V was shortened by 10 bases and J by 4 bases, with 19 bases between the two germline ends. Germline V gives CDR1 LNHDA, CDR2 SQIVND (reference sequence). This CDR3 has 14 residues. CDR3 bases: TGTGCCACTACCCCAGGGCTATCAGTCTATGGCTACACCTTC. This encodes CATTPGLSVYGYTF.

The chain couples TRBV28 to TRBJ2-7; D gene uncertain. The germline V and J ends were trimmed by 5 bases and 3 bases, with 14 bases remaining between them. This CDR3 region has 14 residues. Germline V gene data show CDR1 as MDHEN and CDR2 as SYDVKM. CDR3 sequence (DNA): TGTGCCAGCAGTCCCCGACATGCAGTCTACGAGCAGTACTTC. Protein sequence: CASSPRHAVYEQYF.

This rearrangement joins TRBV28 to TRBJ2-1; the match to TRBD2 covers 10 bases. The V gene's germline CDR1 is MDHEN and CDR2 SYDVKM. The CDR3 runs to 15 residues. V was pared by 3 bases and J by 4 bases, with 3 bases of the junction left unmatched. The chain's CDR3 is CASSLSGRGYNEQFF. The CDR3 nucleotides read TGTGCCAGCAGTTTGAGCGGGAGGGGATACAATGAGCAGTTCTTC.

The V call is TRBV7-9, the J call TRBJ2-3, with 11 positions matching TRBD2. Germline V gene lookup returns CDR1 SEHNR and CDR2 FQNEAQ (reference sequence). V shed 1 base, J shed 4 bases, and the junction held 7 bases outside the gene matches. The CDR3 runs to 17 residues. CDR3 sequence reads: CASSLEATSGVADTQYF. The DNA of the CDR3 is TGTGCCAGCAGCTTAGAGGCGACTAGCGGGGTTGCAGATACGCAGTATTTT.

This clone was detected a few times. This chain links TRBV10-1 with TRBJ1-5; D call uncertain. V was cut by 0 bases and J by 4 bases, with 4 bases left in between. Germline V gene sequence: CDR1 WNHNN, CDR2 SYGVQD (reference sequence). The CDR3 length is 13 residues. The CDR3 nucleotides read TGCGCCAGCAGTGAGTCGAGGAATCAGCCCCAGCATTTT. Protein product: CASSESRNQPQHF.

This chain joins TRBV11-1 and TRBJ1-2, with D unresolved. The V gene lost 3 bases and the J gene lost 2 bases, with 7 bases spanning the gap. CDR3 length: 13 amino acids. Per germline, CDR1 SGHAT and CDR2 FQDESV (reference sequence). CDR3 in DNA: TGTGCCAGCAGCTTTGCCGGGAACTATGGCTACACCTTC. Translating gives CASSFAGNYGYTF.

This sequence joins TRBV19 and TRBJ1-2, with TRBD1 identical over 7 bases. V trimming: 3 bases; J trimming: 3 bases; junction bases outside the gene matches: 10. This CDR3 contains 16 residues. CDR1 is LNHDA and CDR2 is SQIVND in the germline V gene (reference sequence). The CDR3 DNA is TGTGCCAGTAGTATGGGGGAACAGGGGTTGGACTATGGCTACACCTTC. Translated: CASSMGEQGLDYGYTF.

The chain couples TRBV11-3 to TRBJ2-2; TRBD2 matches at 8 bases. Germline CDR1 reads SGHNT; CDR2 reads YENEEA. Trimming removed 3 bases from V and 7 bases from J; junction bases left unmatched: 4. The CDR3 loop spans 14 amino acids. CDR3 sequence reads: CASSFSGSSGELFF. Written as DNA, the CDR3 is TGTGCCAGCAGCTTCAGCGGGAGTAGCGGGGAGCTGTTTTTT.

The chain links TRBV19 to TRBJ2-5, with TRBD1 matching over 11 bases. Germline V gene lookup returns CDR1 LNHDA and CDR2 SQIVND (reference sequence). The V and J ends lost 2 bases and 2 bases, in that order; junction bases with no gene match: 4. The CDR3 has 16 residues. The CDR3 DNA reads as TGTGCCAGTAGTATAACGGGGGACAGGGGGCAAGAGACCCAGTACTTC. Translated: CASSITGDRGQETQYF.

This chain joins TRBV5-1 and TRBJ2-5, with 8 nucleotides matching TRBD2. The CDR3 runs to 16 residues. V shed 4 bases, J shed 4 bases, and the junction held 12 bases outside the gene matches. Germline values: CDR1 SGHRS, CDR2 YFSETQ. The DNA for the CDR3 is TGCGCCAGCAGCGTGGGACTGGCGGGGGGCCGAGAGACCCAGTACTTC. Residues: CASSVGLAGGRETQYF.

The chain is built from TRBV5-1 and TRBJ2-1, with TRBD2 matching over 10 bases. The V and J ends lost 2 bases and 6 bases, in that order; junction bases with no gene match: 2. This CDR3 has 14 amino acids. The germline CDR1 and CDR2 sequences are SGHRS and YFSETQ. The CDR3 region has the DNA TGCGCCAGCAGCTTAACTAGCGGGACCAATGAGCAGTTCTTC. Protein sequence: CASSLTSGTNEQFF.

The chain couples TRBV28 to TRBJ2-7; a weak D match, TRBD1 (5 bases). The CDR3 covers 15 residues. CDR1 and CDR2 (germline): MDHEN, SYDVKM. V shed 5 bases and J shed 2 bases, with 16 bases lying between them. The CDR3, as DNA: TGTGCCAGCAGTCCCCCCTCCAGGGCCACCTACGAGCAGTACTTC. Its translation is CASSPPSRATYEQYF.

The chain combines TRBV10-3 with TRBJ1-6; 7 nucleotides align to TRBD1. The CDR3 length is 17 residues. V trimming: 0 bases; J trimming: 5 bases; junction bases outside the gene matches: 7. The germline V gene has CDR1 ENHRY and CDR2 SYGVKD. As DNA, the CDR3 is TGTGCCATCAGTGAGTCACAATTACAGGGGAATAATTCACCCCTCCACTTT. The encoded protein is CAISESQLQGNNSPLHF.

V and J are TRBV5-1 and TRBJ2-3; 13 bases line up with TRBD2. Per germline, CDR1 SGHRS and CDR2 YFSETQ. This CDR3 is built from 14 residues. V was clipped by 0 bases and J by 8 bases; unmatched bases: 0. CDR3 sequence: CASSLGTSGGTQYF. The CDR3 DNA follows: TGCGCCAGCAGCTTGGGGACTAGCGGGGGTACGCAGTATTTT.

The J gene is TRBJ2-7, the V gene TRBV27, with 7 bases that match TRBD1. V gave up 6 bases and J gave up 2 bases; unmatched junction bases: 10. CDR1 and CDR2 (germline): MNHEY, SMNVEV (reference sequence). The CDR3 has 15 residues. The CDR3 nucleotides are TGTGCCAGCAGCATCGGGACAGTCGTACCCTACGAGCAGTACTTC. This sequence encodes CASSIGTVVPYEQYF.

The V gene is TRBV6-4, the J gene TRBJ2-7, with TRBD2 identical over 11 bases. The length of the CDR3 is 16 residues. In germline, CDR1 is MRHNA, CDR2 SNTAGT. The V segment lost 2 bases and the J segment 0 bases; nucleotides outside the gene matches: 3. The CDR3 sequence is CASSDVAGGSSYEQYF. CDR3 in DNA: TGTGCCAGCAGTGACGTAGCGGGGGGGAGCTCCTACGAGCAGTACTTC.

V usage is TRBV5-1 and J usage is TRBJ1-6, with D tentatively TRBD1 (5 bases). Germline V CDR1 and CDR2: SGHRS, YFSETQ. The V gene lost 0 bases and the J gene lost 9 bases, with 13 bases spanning the gap. The CDR3 extends over 15 amino acids. CDR3 amino acids: CASSLVGRETSPLHF. The DNA for the CDR3 is TGCGCCAGCAGCTTGGTGGGCAGGGAAACTTCACCCCTCCACTTT.

The gene calls are TRBV7-2 and TRBJ1-5; D is perhaps TRBD1 (5 bases). Looked up from germline, CDR1 is SGHTA and CDR2 is FQGNSA. This CDR3 is built from 13 residues. V lost 5 bases and J 4 bases, leaving 9 bases between the germline ends. The CDR3 DNA follows: TGTGCCAGCAGCCCCGACAGAAATCAGCCCCAGCATTTT. This translates into CASSPDRNQPQHF. Full variable domain (rest looked up from reference TRBV7-2 and TRBJ1-5): GAGVSQSPSNKVTEKGKDVELRCDPISGHTALYWYRQSLGQGLEFLIYFQGNSAPDKSGLPSDRFSAERTGGSVSTLTIQRTQQEDSAVYLCASSPDRNQPQHFGDGTRLSIL.

The gene calls are TRBV5-1 and TRBJ2-3; 7 bases map to TRBD1. From germline, CDR1 is SGHRS and CDR2 YFSETQ. V shed 4 bases, J shed 2 bases, and the junction held 10 bases outside the gene matches. The CDR3 is 16 residues long. This CDR3 reads CASSIRGSGNTDTQYF. CDR3 sequence (DNA): TGCGCCAGCAGCATCAGGGGGAGCGGAAACACAGATACGCAGTATTTT.

The chain combines TRBV28 with TRBJ2-1, with TRBD2 matching 9 bases. The ends lost 1 base at V and 6 bases at J; junction bases unmatched: 10. The CDR3 loop spans 17 amino acids. Germline lookup yields CDR1 MDHEN and CDR2 SYDVKM. The CDR3 sequence is CASSLSYGGSGSNEQFF. CDR3 DNA sequence: TGTGCCAGCAGTTTATCCTACGGCGGTAGCGGGAGCAATGAGCAGTTCTTC.

V and J are TRBV5-1 and TRBJ1-1; TRBD1 matches at 8 bases. In germline, CDR1 is SGHRS, CDR2 YFSETQ. The CDR3 contains 14 residues. V lost 4 bases, J lost 5 bases, and 7 bases stayed unmatched. The CDR3 region has the DNA TGCGCCAGCAGCCAAACAGGGGGTCGTACTGAAGCTTTCTTT. Its protein is CASSQTGGRTEAFF.

The chain uses TRBV5-4 and TRBJ2-1, with 9 bases identical to TRBD2. Germline CDR1 SGHNT, CDR2 YYREEE (reference sequence). There are 15 residues in the CDR3. V lost 0 bases, J lost 9 bases, and 7 bases stayed unmatched. CDR3 sequence: CASSLDLAGFAEQFF. CDR3 DNA sequence: TGTGCCAGCAGCTTGGATCTAGCGGGATTCGCTGAGCAGTTCTTC.

The rearrangement uses TRBV19 and TRBJ1-2, with TRBD1 matching over 9 bases. The CDR3 has 17 amino acids. Germline loops: CDR1 LNHDA, CDR2 SQIVND (reference sequence). Trimming removed 5 bases from V and 6 bases from J; junction bases left unmatched: 16. The CDR3 nucleotides are TGTGCCAGTAGTGCACCGGGACAGGGACACTTAATGGATGGCTACACCTTC. Protein sequence: CASSAPGQGHLMDGYTF.

The chain couples TRBV19 to TRBJ2-7; 8 bases align to TRBD2. The CDR3 extends over 15 amino acids. The germline gives CDR1 LNHDA, CDR2 SQIVND (reference sequence). J was trimmed by 0 bases and V by 5 bases; bases with no gene match: 6. The CDR3: CASSQTSVSSYEQYF. Here the CDR3 DNA reads TGTGCCAGTAGTCAGACTAGCGTGAGCTCCTACGAGCAGTACTTC.

The rearrangement uses TRBV2 and TRBJ2-5, with TRBD2 matching 13 bases. CDR1 SNHLY and CDR2 FYNNEI come from the germline V gene. Trimming removed 3 bases from V and 5 bases from J; junction bases left unmatched: 9. This CDR3 comprises 17 residues. The CDR3 nucleotides read TGTGCCAGCAGTGATGAGACTAGCGGGGGGACGCGGGAGACCCAGTACTTC. Protein product: CASSDETSGGTRETQYF.

This rearrangement joins TRBV24-1 to TRBJ2-3; TRBD2 matches at 13 bases. Germline V gene sequence: CDR1 KGHDR, CDR2 SFDVKD. Trimming at V came to 3 bases and at J to 4 bases, leaving 3 bases not matched to a gene. CDR3 size: 16 residues. CDR3 sequence reads: CATSDPTSGRSDTQYF. CDR3 DNA: TGTGCCACCAGTGATCCGACTAGCGGGAGGTCAGATACGCAGTATTTT.